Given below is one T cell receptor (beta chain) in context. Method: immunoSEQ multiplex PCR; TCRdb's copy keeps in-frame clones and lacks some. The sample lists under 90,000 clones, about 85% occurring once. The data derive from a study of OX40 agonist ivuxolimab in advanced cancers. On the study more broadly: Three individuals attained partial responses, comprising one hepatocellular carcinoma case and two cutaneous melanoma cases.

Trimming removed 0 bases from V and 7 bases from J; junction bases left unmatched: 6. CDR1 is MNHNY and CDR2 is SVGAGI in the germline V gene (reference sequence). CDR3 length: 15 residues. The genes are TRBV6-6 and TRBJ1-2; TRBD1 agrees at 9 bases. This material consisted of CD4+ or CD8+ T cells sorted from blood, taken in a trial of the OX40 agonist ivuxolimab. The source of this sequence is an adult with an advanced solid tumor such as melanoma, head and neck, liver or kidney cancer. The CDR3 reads CASSYSWTGESGYTF. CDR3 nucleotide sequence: TGTGCCAGCAGTTACTCCTGGACAGGGGAGAGTGGCTACACCTTC.